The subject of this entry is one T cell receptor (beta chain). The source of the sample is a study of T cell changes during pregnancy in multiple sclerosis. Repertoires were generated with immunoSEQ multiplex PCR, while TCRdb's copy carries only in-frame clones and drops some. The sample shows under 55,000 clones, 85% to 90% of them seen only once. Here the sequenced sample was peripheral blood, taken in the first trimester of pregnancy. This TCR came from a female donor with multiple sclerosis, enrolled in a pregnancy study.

CDR3 nucleotide sequence: TGCAGCGTTGGACAGTACGAGCAGTACTTC. It encodes CSVGQYEQYF. The J gene is TRBJ2-7, the V gene TRBV29-1; perhaps TRBD1 as D (5 bases). Trimming took off 4 bases at V and 4 bases at J, with 5 bases between the two ends. The CDR3 consists of 10 residues. Germline V lookup: CDR1 SQVTM, CDR2 ANQGSEA.